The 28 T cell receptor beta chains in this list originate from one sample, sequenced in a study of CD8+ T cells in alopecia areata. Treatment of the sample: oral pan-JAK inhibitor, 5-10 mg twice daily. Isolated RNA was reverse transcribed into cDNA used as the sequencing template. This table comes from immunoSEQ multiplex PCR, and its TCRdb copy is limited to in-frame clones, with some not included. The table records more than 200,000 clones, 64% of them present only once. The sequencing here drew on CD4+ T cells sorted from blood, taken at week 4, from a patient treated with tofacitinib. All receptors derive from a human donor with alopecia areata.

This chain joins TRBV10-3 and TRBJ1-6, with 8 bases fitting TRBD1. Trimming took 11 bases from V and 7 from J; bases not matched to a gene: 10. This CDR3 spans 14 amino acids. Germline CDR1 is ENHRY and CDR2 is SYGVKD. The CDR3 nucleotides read TGTGCCGCGAGGCCGACAGGGGACAATTCACCCCTCCACTTT. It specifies CAARPTGDNSPLHF.

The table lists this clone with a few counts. The CDR3 region has the DNA TGTGCCAGCAGCAGGGGCCTTGCAACTAATGAAAAACTGTTTTTT. This gives the protein CASSRGLATNEKLFF. This rearrangement joins TRBV27 to TRBJ1-4, with D perhaps matching TRBD1 (6 bases). V lost 6 bases and J 0 bases, leaving 11 bases between the germline ends. The length of the CDR3 is 15 residues. Germline values: CDR1 MNHEY, CDR2 SMNVEV (reference sequence).

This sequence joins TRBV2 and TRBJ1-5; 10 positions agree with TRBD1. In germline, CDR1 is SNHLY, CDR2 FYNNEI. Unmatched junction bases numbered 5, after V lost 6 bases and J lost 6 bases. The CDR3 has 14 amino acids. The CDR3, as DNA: TGTGCCAGCAGCCCGACAGGGGGCGGTCAGCCCCAGCATTTT. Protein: CASSPTGGGQPQHF. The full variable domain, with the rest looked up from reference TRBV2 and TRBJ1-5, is EPEVTQTPSHQVTQMGQEVILRCVPISNHLYFYWYRQILGQKVEFLVSFYNNEISEKSEIFDDQFSVERPDGSNFTLKIRSTKLEDSAMYFCASSPTGGGQPQHFGDGTRLSIL.

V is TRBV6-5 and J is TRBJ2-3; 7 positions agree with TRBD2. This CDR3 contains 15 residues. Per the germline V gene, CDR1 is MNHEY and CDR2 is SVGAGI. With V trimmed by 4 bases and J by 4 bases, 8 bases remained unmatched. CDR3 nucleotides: TGTGCCAGCAGTTTATCGGCGGGGGTCCCAGATACGCAGTATTTT. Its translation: CASSLSAGVPDTQYF.

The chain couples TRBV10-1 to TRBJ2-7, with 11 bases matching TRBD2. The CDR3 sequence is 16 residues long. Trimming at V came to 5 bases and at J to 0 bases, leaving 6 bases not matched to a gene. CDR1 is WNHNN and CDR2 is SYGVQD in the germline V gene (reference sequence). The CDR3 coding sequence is TGCGCCAGCAGTACTAGCGGGGGATCAAGCTCCTACGAGCAGTACTTC. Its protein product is CASSTSGGSSSYEQYF.

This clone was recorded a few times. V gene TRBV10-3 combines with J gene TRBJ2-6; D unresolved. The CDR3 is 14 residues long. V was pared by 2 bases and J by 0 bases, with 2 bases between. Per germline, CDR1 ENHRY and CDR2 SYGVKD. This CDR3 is CAISESSGANVLTF. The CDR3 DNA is TGTGCCATCAGTGAGAGCTCTGGGGCCAACGTCCTGACTTTC.

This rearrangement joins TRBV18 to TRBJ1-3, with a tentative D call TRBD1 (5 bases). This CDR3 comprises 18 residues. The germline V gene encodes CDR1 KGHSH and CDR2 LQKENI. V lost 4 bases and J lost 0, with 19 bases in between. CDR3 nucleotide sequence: TGTGCCAGCTCACGTCGGGCCGACAGTGCCATCTCTGGAAACACCATATATTTT. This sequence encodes CASSRRADSAISGNTIYF.

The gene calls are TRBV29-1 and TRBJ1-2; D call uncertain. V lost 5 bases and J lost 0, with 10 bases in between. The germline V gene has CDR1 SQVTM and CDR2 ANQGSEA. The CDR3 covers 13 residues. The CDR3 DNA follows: TGCAGCGTTAGTACAACCTCTAACTATGGCTACACCTTC. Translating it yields CSVSTTSNYGYTF.

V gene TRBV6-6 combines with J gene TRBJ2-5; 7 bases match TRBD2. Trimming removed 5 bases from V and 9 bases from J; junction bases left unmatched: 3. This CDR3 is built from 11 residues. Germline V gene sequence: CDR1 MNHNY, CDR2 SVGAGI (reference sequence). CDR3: CASSPRGAQYF. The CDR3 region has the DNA TGTGCCAGCAGTCCCCGGGGGGCCCAGTACTTC.

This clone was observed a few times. This chain's CDR3 is CASSQEGQGPNYGYTF. DNA of the CDR3: TGCGCCAGCAGCCAAGAGGGGCAGGGGCCCAACTATGGCTACACCTTC. The gene calls are TRBV4-3 and TRBJ1-2; tentatively, D is TRBD1 (6 bases). CDR3 size: 16 residues. Looked up from germline, CDR1 is LGHNA and CDR2 is YSLEER. The V and J ends lost 0 bases and 2 bases respectively, with 13 bases between them.

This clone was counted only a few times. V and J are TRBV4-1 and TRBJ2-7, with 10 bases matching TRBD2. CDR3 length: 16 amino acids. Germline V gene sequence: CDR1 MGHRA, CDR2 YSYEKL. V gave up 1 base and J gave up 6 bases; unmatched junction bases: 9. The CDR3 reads CASSQALASGGFEQYF. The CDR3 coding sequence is TGCGCCAGCAGCCAAGCGCTCGCTAGCGGGGGATTCGAGCAGTACTTC.

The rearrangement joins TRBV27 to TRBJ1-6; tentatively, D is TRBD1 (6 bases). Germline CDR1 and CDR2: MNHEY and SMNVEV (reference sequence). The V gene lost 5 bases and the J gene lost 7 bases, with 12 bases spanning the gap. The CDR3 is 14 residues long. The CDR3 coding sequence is TGTGCCAGCAGTCCCGGGACACCAAATTCACCCCTCCACTTT. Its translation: CASSPGTPNSPLHF.

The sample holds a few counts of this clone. Here the CDR3 DNA reads TGTGCCAGCAGCTTAGATGGCGGGGTGAATGAGCAGTTCTTC. Translating gives CASSLDGGVNEQFF. The chain links TRBV11-3 to TRBJ2-1; a weak D match, TRBD2 (6 bases). The CDR3 totals 14 residues. Germline CDR1 and CDR2: SGHNT and YENEEA. V lost 0 bases and J lost 7, with 10 bases in between.

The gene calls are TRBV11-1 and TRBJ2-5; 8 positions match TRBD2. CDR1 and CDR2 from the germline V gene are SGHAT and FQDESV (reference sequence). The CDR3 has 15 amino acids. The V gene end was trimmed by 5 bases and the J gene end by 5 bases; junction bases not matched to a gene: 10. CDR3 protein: CASSDWGTSDETQYF. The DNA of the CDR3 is TGTGCCAGCAGCGACTGGGGGACTAGTGATGAGACCCAGTACTTC.

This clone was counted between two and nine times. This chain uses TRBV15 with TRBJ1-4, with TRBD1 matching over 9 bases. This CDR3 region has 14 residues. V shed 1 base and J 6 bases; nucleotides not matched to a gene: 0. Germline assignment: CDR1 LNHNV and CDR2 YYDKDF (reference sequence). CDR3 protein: CATSRGDRDEKLFF. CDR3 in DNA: TGTGCCACCAGCAGAGGGGACAGGGATGAAAAACTGTTTTTT.

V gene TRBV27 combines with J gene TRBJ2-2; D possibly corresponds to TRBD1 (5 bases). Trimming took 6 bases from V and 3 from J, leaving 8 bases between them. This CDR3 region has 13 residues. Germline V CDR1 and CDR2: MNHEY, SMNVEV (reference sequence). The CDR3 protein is CASSGHYTGELFF. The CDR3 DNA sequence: TGTGCCAGCAGCGGACATTACACCGGGGAGCTGTTTTTT.

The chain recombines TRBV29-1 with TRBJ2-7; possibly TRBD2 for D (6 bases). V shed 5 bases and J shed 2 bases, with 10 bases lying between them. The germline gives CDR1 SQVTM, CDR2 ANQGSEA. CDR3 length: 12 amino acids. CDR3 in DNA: TGCAGCGTTTCACCGGGGGCCTACGAGCAGTACTTC. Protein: CSVSPGAYEQYF.

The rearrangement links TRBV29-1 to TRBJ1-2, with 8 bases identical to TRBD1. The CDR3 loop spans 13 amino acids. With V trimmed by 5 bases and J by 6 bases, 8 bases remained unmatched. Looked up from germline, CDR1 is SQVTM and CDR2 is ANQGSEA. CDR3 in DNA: TGCAGCGTTTCCGAGACAGGGGTAAATGGCTACACCTTC. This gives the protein CSVSETGVNGYTF. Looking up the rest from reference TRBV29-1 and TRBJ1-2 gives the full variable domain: SAVISQKPSRDICQRGTSLTIQCQVDSQVTMMFWYRQQPGQSLTLIATANQGSEATYESGFVIDKFPISRPNLTFSTLTVSNMSPEDSSIYLCSVSETGVNGYTFGSGTRLTVV.

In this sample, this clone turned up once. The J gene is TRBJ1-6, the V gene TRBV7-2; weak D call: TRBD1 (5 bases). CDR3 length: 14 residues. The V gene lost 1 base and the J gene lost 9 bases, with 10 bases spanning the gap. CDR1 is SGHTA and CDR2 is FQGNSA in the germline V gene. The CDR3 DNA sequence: TGTGCCAGCAGCTTAGGCCTGGGGGGTTCACCCCTCCACTTT. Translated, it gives CASSLGLGGSPLHF.

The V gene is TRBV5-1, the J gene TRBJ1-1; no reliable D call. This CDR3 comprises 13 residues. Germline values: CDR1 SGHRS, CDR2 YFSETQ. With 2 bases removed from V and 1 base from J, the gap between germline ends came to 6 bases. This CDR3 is CASSFNRNTEAFF. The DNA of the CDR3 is TGCGCCAGCAGCTTTAACAGGAACACTGAAGCTTTCTTT.

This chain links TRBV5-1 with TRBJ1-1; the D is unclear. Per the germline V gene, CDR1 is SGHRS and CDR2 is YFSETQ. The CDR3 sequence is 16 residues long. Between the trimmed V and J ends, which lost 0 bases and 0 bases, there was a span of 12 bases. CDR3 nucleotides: TGCGCCAGCAGCTTGGTCCCGACGATGCTGAACACTGAAGCTTTCTTT. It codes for CASSLVPTMLNTEAFF.

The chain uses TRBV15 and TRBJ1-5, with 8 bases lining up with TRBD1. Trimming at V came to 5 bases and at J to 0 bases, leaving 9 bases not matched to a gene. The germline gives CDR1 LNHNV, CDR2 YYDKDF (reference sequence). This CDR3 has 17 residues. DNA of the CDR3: TGTGCCACCAGCCTGGACAGGGTAGGGAATAGCAATCAGCCCCAGCATTTT. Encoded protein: CATSLDRVGNSNQPQHF.

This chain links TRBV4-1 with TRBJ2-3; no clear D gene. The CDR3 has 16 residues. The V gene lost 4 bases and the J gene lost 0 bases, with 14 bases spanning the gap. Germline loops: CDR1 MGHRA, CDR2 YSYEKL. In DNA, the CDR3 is TGCGCCAGCAGCCCCCACGGGCGGTCTAGCACAGATACGCAGTATTTT. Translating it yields CASSPHGRSSTDTQYF.

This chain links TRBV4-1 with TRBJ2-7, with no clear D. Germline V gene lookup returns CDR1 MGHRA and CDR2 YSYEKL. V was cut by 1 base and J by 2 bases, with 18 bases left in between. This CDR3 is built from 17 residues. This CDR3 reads CASSQGALTGLPYEQYF. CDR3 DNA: TGCGCCAGCAGCCAAGGGGCCCTCACTGGGCTACCCTACGAGCAGTACTTC.

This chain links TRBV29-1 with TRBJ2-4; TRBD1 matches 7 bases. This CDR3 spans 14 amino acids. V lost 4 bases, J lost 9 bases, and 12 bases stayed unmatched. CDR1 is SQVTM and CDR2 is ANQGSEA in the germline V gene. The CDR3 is CSVALRQGLGIQYF. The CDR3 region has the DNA TGCAGCGTTGCCTTGCGACAGGGTCTCGGCATTCAGTACTTC.

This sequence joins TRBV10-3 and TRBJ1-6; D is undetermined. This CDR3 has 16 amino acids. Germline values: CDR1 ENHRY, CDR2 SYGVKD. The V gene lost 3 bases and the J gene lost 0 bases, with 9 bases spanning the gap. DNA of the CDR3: TGTGCCATCAGTGACAGAACGAGCTCCTATAATTCACCCCTCCACTTT. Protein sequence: CAISDRTSSYNSPLHF.

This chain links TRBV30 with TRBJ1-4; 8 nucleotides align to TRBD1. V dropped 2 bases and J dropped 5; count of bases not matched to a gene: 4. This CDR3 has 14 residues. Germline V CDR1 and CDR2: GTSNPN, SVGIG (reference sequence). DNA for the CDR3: TGTGCCTGGAGTCTACAGGGGGTGAATGAAAAACTGTTTTTT. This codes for CAWSLQGVNEKLFF.

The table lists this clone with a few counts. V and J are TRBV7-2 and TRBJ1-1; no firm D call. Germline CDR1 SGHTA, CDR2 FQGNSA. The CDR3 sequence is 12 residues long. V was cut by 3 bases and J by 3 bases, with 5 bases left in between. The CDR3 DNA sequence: TGTGCCAGCAGCTTTGGGTACACTGAAGCTTTCTTT. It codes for CASSFGYTEAFF.